A selection of T cell receptor beta chains follows, all from one sample in a study of blood T cells in healthy people across ages. From the 5' RACE reads, TCRdb called clonotypes with MiXCR, one entry per CDR3 protein. Found here are fewer than 750,000 distinct CDR3 sequences, roughly 43% of them singletons; the top ten hold 20% to 25%. Sequencing input: blood. Receptors were obtained from a man older than 75 in good health. CDR3s include the opening cysteine and the closing phenylalanine or tryptophan. D genes are given only for firm matches. Expanded clones get a size class; other rows say once, few or many, or leave the size out.

D gene	clone size	CDR3 length	J gene	V gene	CDR3 protein	CDR3 DNA
TRBD2	NA	14	TRBJ2-5	TRBV6-6	CASRDSGNGSEQYF	TGTGCCAGCAGAGATAGCGGGAACGGCAGTGAGCAGTACTTC
TRBD2	NA	15	TRBJ2-7	TRBV20-1	CSAPDSASGMYEQYF	TGCAGTGCCCCGGATTCGGCTAGCGGCATGTACGAGCAGTACTTC
NA	NA	14	TRBJ1-5	TRBV29-1	CSVRAGTSNQPQHF	TGCAGCGTTAGAGCAGGGACCAGCAATCAGCCCCAGCATTTT
NA	once	15	TRBJ1-1	TRBV6-6	CASSCSNPRNTEAFF	TGTGCCAGTAGTTGCTCGAATCCTAGGAACACTGAAGCTTTCTTT
TRBD2	NA	16	TRBJ2-3	TRBV11-2	CASSIGTSGRVDTQYF	TGTGCCAGCAGCATCGGGACTAGCGGGAGGGTAGATACGCAGTATTTT
TRBD1	once	17	TRBJ2-3	TRBV11-2	CASSLHGGTGGTDTQYF	TGTGCCAGCAGCCTCCACGGTGGGACAGGGGGCACAGATACGCAGTATTTT
TRBD1	NA	16	TRBJ2-5	TRBV7-2	CASSLDRGPGQETQYF	TGTGCCAGCAGCCTTGACAGGGGGCCTGGGCAAGAGACCCAGTACTTC
NA	few	15	TRBJ1-4	TRBV7-9	CASSPRNMANEKLFF	TGTGCCAGCAGCCCCCGGAACATGGCTAATGAAAAACTGTTTTTT
TRBD1	NA	14	TRBJ2-1	TRBV11-2	CASSWTGPNNEQFF	TGTGCCAGCAGCTGGACAGGGCCGAACAATGAGCAGTTCTTC
NA	NA	18	TRBJ1-5	TRBV20-1	CSASYPGPRGGSNQPQHF	TGCAGTGCTAGCTACCCAGGGCCCCGCGGGGGAAGCAATCAGCCCCAGCATTTT
NA	NA	12	TRBJ1-2	TRBV20-1	CSAPQANYGYTF	TGCAGTGCGCCACAGGCTAACTATGGCTACACCTTC
NA	NA	16	TRBJ1-4	TRBV19	CASSSHRDGYTEKLFF	TGTGCCAGTAGTAGTCACCGGGACGGATATACCGAAAAACTGTTTTTT
NA	NA	13	TRBJ2-5	TRBV27	CASRPGPSETQYF	TGTGCCAGCAGACCCGGACCTTCAGAGACCCAGTACTTC
NA	NA	11	TRBJ1-1	TRBV29-1	CTGQRDTEAFF	TGTACGGGGCAGAGGGACACTGAAGCTTTCTTT
NA	few	16	TRBJ1-2	TRBV7-2	CASSLAFGLGNYGYTF	TGTGCCAGCAGCTTAGCGTTCGGTCTGGGGAACTATGGCTACACCTTC
NA	NA	14	TRBJ2-1	TRBV9	CASSLFAQTDEQFF	TGTGCCAGCAGCCTATTCGCCCAGACGGATGAGCAGTTCTTC
TRBD1	NA	13	TRBJ2-7	TRBV29-1	CSVEGQGATEQYF	TGCAGCGTTGAAGGACAGGGGGCGACCGAGCAGTACTTC
TRBD1	few	13	TRBJ2-1	TRBV29-1	CSAGQGAELEQFF	TGCAGCGCCGGACAGGGGGCAGAACTAGAGCAGTTCTTC
TRBD2	NA	15	TRBJ2-1	TRBV25-1	CASENWLAEYNEQFF	TGTGCCAGCGAAAATTGGCTAGCGGAATACAATGAGCAGTTCTTC
NA	NA	14	TRBJ2-1	TRBV7-8	CASSQSSLYNEQFF	TGTGCCAGCAGCCAGAGCTCCCTCTACAATGAGCAGTTCTTC
NA	NA	17	TRBJ2-6	TRBV7-9	CASSKPGRLSGANVLTF	TGTGCCAGCAGCAAACCGGGACGTCTCTCTGGGGCCAACGTCCTGACTTTC
TRBD1	many	15	TRBJ1-1	TRBV4-3	CASSQDRTGNTEAFF	TGCGCCAGCAGCCAAGATCGGACAGGAAACACTGAAGCTTTCTTT
TRBD1	NA	14	TRBJ2-7	TRBV5-1	CASSTSDRVGEQYF	TGCGCCAGCAGCACCAGCGACAGGGTAGGCGAGCAGTACTTC
TRBD1	NA	17	TRBJ2-1	TRBV7-2	CASSLAGTGNTYNEQFF	TGTGCCAGCAGCTTAGCGGGGACAGGGAATACCTACAATGAGCAGTTCTTC
TRBD2	NA	16	TRBJ2-2	TRBV20-1	CSATLSGSRSTGELFF	TGCAGTGCTACCCTAAGCGGGAGTCGGAGCACCGGGGAGCTGTTTTTT
NA	few	14	TRBJ2-2	TRBV7-9	CASSPRRNTGELFF	TGTGCCAGCAGCCCCCGCCGGAACACCGGGGAGCTGTTTTTT
NA	NA	15	TRBJ2-1	TRBV7-9	CASSDVPGTYNEQFF	TGTGCCAGCAGCGACGTCCCCGGGACCTACAATGAGCAGTTCTTC
TRBD2	NA	17	TRBJ2-4	TRBV7-2	CASSLAGRGTSGAPGYF	TGTGCCAGCAGCTTAGCGGGTCGAGGGACTAGCGGAGCCCCTGGGTACTTC
NA	NA	13	TRBJ1-6	TRBV7-2	CASGLVSNPPLHF	TGTGCCAGCGGCTTAGTTTCCAATCCACCCCTCCACTTT
NA	NA	15	TRBJ1-6	TRBV20-1	CSASQTRQDNSPLHF	TGCAGTGCCTCCCAAACTCGACAGGATAATTCACCCCTCCACTTT
NA	NA	13	TRBJ1-5	TRBV7-8	CASSLGGDRPQHF	TGTGCCAGCAGCTTAGGAGGAGATCGGCCCCAGCATTTT
NA	NA	13	TRBJ1-1	TRBV20-1	CSASPGQLREAFF	TGCAGTGCTAGCCCAGGGCAGTTACGTGAAGCTTTCTTT
NA	NA	12	TRBJ1-1	TRBV29-1	CSVGLTNTEAFF	TGCAGCGTTGGACTGACTAACACTGAAGCTTTCTTT
NA	NA	16	TRBJ2-1	TRBV15	CATSRVPESSFNEQFF	TGTGCCACCAGCAGAGTGCCGGAGTCGTCGTTCAATGAGCAGTTCTTC
NA	NA	14	TRBJ2-7	TRBV5-5	CASSLKDRYYEQYF	TGTGCCAGCAGCTTAAAAGACCGATACTACGAGCAGTACTTC
NA	few	14	TRBJ2-5	TRBV5-1	CATRTGTYQETQYF	TGCGCCACACGTACAGGAACGTACCAAGAGACCCAGTACTTC
NA	few	15	TRBJ2-2	TRBV29-1	CSAYPSSENTGELFF	TGCAGCGCCTATCCGTCCAGCGAGAACACCGGGGAGCTGTTTTTT
NA	NA	15	TRBJ1-4	TRBV7-9	CASSLDLNDYEKLFF	TGTGCCAGCAGCTTAGACTTAAACGATTATGAAAAACTGTTTTTT
NA	few	16	TRBJ2-7	TRBV9	CASSVGGGADSYEQYF	TGTGCCAGCAGCGTAGGTGGAGGAGCGGACTCCTACGAGCAGTACTTC
NA	NA	14	TRBJ2-1	TRBV5-1	CASKRVSGVHEQFF	TGCGCCAGCAAGAGGGTGTCGGGAGTCCATGAGCAGTTCTTC
TRBD2	NA	16	TRBJ2-1	TRBV7-2	CASSLWGGGLNNEQFF	TGTGCCAGCAGCTTATGGGGCGGGGGATTGAACAATGAGCAGTTCTTC
TRBD1	few	16	TRBJ1-3	TRBV6-6	CASSYNPPAGGNTIYF	TGTGCCAGCAGTTACAATCCCCCGGCAGGGGGGAACACCATATATTTT
NA	few	17	TRBJ2-4	TRBV7-2	CASSPETAHSAKNIQYF	TGTGCCAGCAGCCCGGAGACAGCCCACTCAGCCAAAAACATTCAGTACTTC